Listed below are T cell receptor beta chains from one sample, sequenced in a study of cytomegalovirus exposure and HLA in healthy donors. Clones were sequenced by immunoSEQ multiplex PCR, and TCRdb holds only the in-frame ones, with some missing. The sample consists of around 150,000 clones, 95% to 96% of them appearing once. Sequencing was carried out using PBMCs. The source is a woman younger than 35 in good health and CMV-seronegative. Both conserved end residues are part of each CDR3.

v_gene,CDR3aa
TRBV9,CASSVALGGGYEQYF
TRBV11-2,CASSPYRGLLETQYF
TRBV12-5,CASGFPGYGYTF
TRBV7-9,CASGVGQLEQYF
TRBV5-4,CASSGGGQETQYF
TRBV7-6,CASSRGQGYSYEQYF
TRBV5-5,CASTKAGSQTYEQYF
TRBV5-4,CASSQTPMGQGKGSGTEAFF
TRBV5-6,CASSLLNYRDKGAAEAFF
TRBV6-1,CASSGTFGAPRKISYNEQFF
TRBV15,CATSRDDRGQNYGYTF
TRBV10-3,CAISDSSANAEAFF
TRBV19,CASSRILAGF
TRBV9,CASSQGTGEYNSPLHF
TRBV7-3,CASSSQGYNEQFF
TRBV19,CASSIWTGPNQPQHF
TRBV5-5,CASSDYRGVGYEQYF
TRBV27,CASSLGSTSEQYF
TRBV5-1,CASSDPGQNSPLHF